Included here is one T cell receptor (beta chain) sequence, with context. There are a few counts of this clonotype. The target of this receptor is not known. Base quality data are lacking; no much larger clone is found one base away. The CDR3 runs 17 residues from the cysteine to the phenylalanine. The entry retains the CDR3 DNA only, 51 bases that are in frame from base 1. Trimming takes 5 bases off V and 4 bases off J; junction bases not matched to a gene: 8. The sample comes from a study of naive and memory T cell subsets (TCRdb year 2017). About the full investigation: The study applied an open-source, UMI-based TCR alpha and beta sequencing pipeline to sorted naive and memory peripheral blood T cell subsets. The functional CMV T cell responses agreed completely with IgG serology results. RNA was DNase-treated and reverse transcribed with TCR constant-region primers, mostly using SuperScript III.

Separate amplification of TCR alpha and beta chain libraries was performed from the second PCR step onward. The CMV status of each donor was determined by measuring IFNgamma production from CD4+ T cells after fresh PBMCs had been stimulated overnight with CMV viral lysate. Miltenyi beads were used first to positively select CD4 T cells, and CD8 T cells were then positively selected from the CD4-negative fraction. After staining for CD3, CD4, CD8, CD45RA, CD27 and a live/dead dye, cells were sorted on a BD Aria II into four subsets based on CD45RA and CD27. Blood came from a few healthy volunteers, each fractionated into CD4 and CD8 T cells and then into four differentiation subsets. Around 120 ml of peripheral blood was collected from each donor, and PBMC were isolated by Ficoll-Paque PLUS density-gradient centrifugation. The sorted cells were lysed in RLT buffer, after which RNA was extracted using a Qiagen RNeasy kit and kept at -80 degrees C.

The receptor library was made with UMI-ligation and nested PCR. The beta constant-region primer was an equimolar mix of two oligonucleotides covering both TRBC1 and TRBC2. A single-stranded oligonucleotide containing the SP2 primer and a 12-nucleotide UMI was joined to the 3' end of the cDNA by T4 RNA ligase 1. Four rounds of PCR were used to amplify ligated cDNA, with nested alpha and beta constant-region primers being used together with the SP2 primer. Incubation of the ligation reaction was carried out at 16 degrees C for about 20-24 hours. To avoid over-amplification, PCR2 was usually performed as a SYBR Green qPCR and halted once a predetermined threshold was reached. Agencourt AMPure XP magnetic beads were used for all purifications after the first. Library quantification was done by Qubit, followed by a TapeStation check on which the main peak was expected at around 650 bp. Pooled libraries were sequenced on an Illumina MiSeq using v2 2x251 paired-end kits, and typically roughly 0.9-2.2 million reads were obtained per sample. Each sample was pooled at about 4.3 nM, and roughly 5-7% PhiX was included to help cluster recognition. Per the source publication's procedure: Decombinator assigned V and J genes to Demultiplexor-processed FASTQ reads by tag matching, allowing a single base-pair mismatch. Collapsinator relied on UMIs to fix sequencing errors as well as frequency errors caused by PCR heterogeneity. CDR3Translator translated TCRs and extracted CDR3s from the conserved cysteine to the FGXG phenylalanine, flagging non-productive sequences. Gini, Shannon entropy and inverse Simpson indices were calculated on repertoires subsampled to equal numbers of UMI-defined TCRs. Within the linear range, a power law was fitted by maximum likelihood to the distributions of clonotype abundance. When run on a single naive CD8 sample, MIGEC and the pipeline yielded similar UMI counts, similar unique TCR numbers and similar clonal distributions. A set of roughly 7,000 CMV-associated CDR3 sequences, compiled from VDJdb and a published dataset, was used to search the repertoires. TCRdb reworked the public reads: Q25 trimming with fastp, MiXCR clone assembly, productive beta chains retained. Each CDR3 protein appears once, grouped with its most common genes and DNA. These V and J calls rely on TCRdb rather than the paper's analysis. The sample has 77,000 or so distinct CDR3 sequences on record, around 13% of them singletons. The ten largest clones add up to about 0.93% of the sample.

The investigation overall reported the following: The repertoire findings for the naive and memory subsets could not be validated against a ground truth, as none was available. A clonotype was defined as a single alpha or beta chain sequence rather than as a paired alpha/beta receptor. RNA-based TCR counts may be influenced by expression changes linked to T cell activation and differentiation. A power law was followed by TCR abundance, with an exponent that differed between naive and memory subsets but was consistent across the three individuals. After error correction, over 90% of naive TCR sequences appeared only once, giving much steeper abundance distributions than memory subsets. In both CD4 and CD8 cells, the Gini index increased while Shannon and inverse Simpson diversity decreased from naive through CM, EM and EMRA.

This sequence was found in a human donor in good health. Source material: central memory CD4+ T cells from blood. The cell subset or site label corresponds to: central memory, CD45RA- CD27+. Recombination linked TRBV12-3 or TRBV12-4 to TRBJ2-2; 12 bases in between match TRBD2. The DNA reads TGTGCCAGCAGTCGACTAGCGGGAGATGGTCGCACCGGGGAGCTGTTTTTT. This sequence encodes CASSRLAGDGRTGELFF.